The 14 T cell receptor beta chains below all came from one sample that was sequenced in a study of T cell changes during pregnancy in multiple sclerosis. Using immunoSEQ multiplex PCR, the repertoire was profiled, and TCRdb retains in-frame clones only, with some absent. The sample contains around 79,000 clones, about 89% of which appear only once. The specimen comprised CD4+ T cells from peripheral blood mononuclear cells, sampled in the second trimester of pregnancy. These receptor sequences come from a female donor with multiple sclerosis, enrolled in a pregnancy study.

This rearrangement joins TRBV6-6 to TRBJ2-5, with a possible D match to TRBD2 (5 bases). This CDR3 has 14 residues. Trimming removed 2 bases at V and 4 bases at J, with 11 bases between. The germline V gene has CDR1 MNHNY and CDR2 SVGAGI (reference sequence). The CDR3 region is CASSYRGIGETQYF. CDR3 coding DNA: TGTGCCAGCAGTTACAGAGGGATCGGAGAGACCCAGTACTTC.

The genes are TRBV6-5 and TRBJ1-3; D remains unclear. The V gene lost 8 bases and the J gene lost 4 bases, with 18 bases spanning the gap. Germline CDR1 is MNHEY and CDR2 is SVGAGI. The length of the CDR3 is 15 residues. CDR3 sequence: CASGKGLSVGNTIYF. The CDR3, as DNA: TGTGCCAGCGGGAAAGGACTGAGCGTCGGAAACACCATATATTTT.

V usage is TRBV5-1 and J usage is TRBJ2-5; TRBD1 matches 9 bases. The tail of the sequence fits TRBJ2-7 better, so the J call may be wrong. The germline V gene encodes CDR1 SGHRS and CDR2 YFSETQ. This CDR3 region has 12 residues. CDR3 amino acids: CASSWDRAEQYF. Written as DNA, the CDR3 is TGCGCCAGCAGCTGGGACAGGGCCGAGCAGTACTTC.

The chain recombines TRBV7-2 with TRBJ2-2; D is perhaps TRBD2 (5 bases). The CDR3 spans 15 residues. Per the germline V gene, CDR1 is SGHTA and CDR2 is FQGNSA. Trimming removed 5 bases at V and 6 bases at J, with 16 bases between. The CDR3 loop is CASSLIAIPSGELFF. CDR3 DNA: TGTGCCAGCAGCCTAATAGCGATTCCTTCCGGGGAGCTGTTTTTT.

The chain combines TRBV6-5 with TRBJ1-1, with D possibly TRBD1 on 6 matching bases. This CDR3 contains 13 residues. Germline-derived CDR1 and CDR2 are MNHEY and SVGAGI. V was trimmed by 7 bases and J by 4 bases, leaving 13 bases between them. DNA of the CDR3: TGTGCCAGCATCAGGGGAGGGGGCACTGAAGCTTTCTTT. Residues: CASIRGGGTEAFF.

The chain has TRBV5-5 and TRBJ2-5; D not resolved. Trimming stripped 0 bases from V and 5 bases from J, with 8 bases between. Germline assignment: CDR1 SGHKS and CDR2 YYEKEE (reference sequence). The CDR3 has 13 amino acids. The CDR3 DNA reads as TGTGCCAGCAGCTTGGCTGACTTGGAGACCCAGTACTTC. Protein product: CASSLADLETQYF.

The chain carries TRBV7-2 and TRBJ2-3; perhaps TRBD1 as D (6 bases). This CDR3 has 14 amino acids. Germline lookup yields CDR1 SGHTA and CDR2 FQGNSA. V was cut by 3 bases and J by 2 bases, with 9 bases left in between. As DNA, the CDR3 is TGTGCCAGCAGCTTCCGGACAGCCACAGATACGCAGTATTTT. Translating it yields CASSFRTATDTQYF.

This chain joins TRBV5-4 and TRBJ2-5; TRBD2 aligns across 11 bases. The V and J ends lost 0 bases and 5 bases, in that order; junction bases with no gene match: 9. CDR3 length equals 17 residues. The germline gives CDR1 SGHNT, CDR2 YYREEE (reference sequence). CDR3 in amino acids: CASSLDVAGGLMETQYF. CDR3 DNA sequence: TGTGCCAGCAGCTTGGATGTAGCGGGAGGGCTTATGGAGACCCAGTACTTC.

On this clone itself: The sample holds other DNA sequences that translate to the same CDR3. The V and J genes are TRBV9 and TRBJ2-1; tentative D call: TRBD2 (5 bases). Germline V gene lookup returns CDR1 SGDLS and CDR2 YYNGEE. V was shortened by 4 bases and J by 4 bases, with 12 bases between the two germline ends. CDR3 length equals 14 residues. CDR3: CASSPRGQYNEQFF. The DNA of the CDR3 is TGTGCCAGCAGCCCCCGCGGGCAGTACAATGAGCAGTTCTTC.

The sample holds one count of this clone. The chain employs TRBV28 and TRBJ2-5; D not resolved. Germline CDR1 is MDHEN and CDR2 is SYDVKM. The CDR3 is 15 residues long. Trimming removed 4 bases from V and 1 base from J, with 13 bases in between. CDR3 region: CASSYAVFSQETQYF. CDR3 DNA sequence: TGTGCCAGCAGTTACGCCGTCTTCAGCCAAGAGACCCAGTACTTC.

The chain joins TRBV7-2 to TRBJ2-7; D uncertain. Between the trimmed V and J ends, which lost 1 base and 0 bases, there was a span of 7 bases. Germline CDR1 reads SGHTA; CDR2 reads FQGNSA. This CDR3 is built from 14 residues. The CDR3 coding sequence is TGTGCCAGCAGCTTAGGACTCGTCTCCTACGAGCAGTACTTC. This gives the protein CASSLGLVSYEQYF.

The sample holds one count of this clone. The chain joins TRBV25-1 to TRBJ2-4, with a possible D match to TRBD1 (6 bases). V shed 3 bases and J shed 2 bases, with 20 bases lying between them. Germline CDR1 reads MGHDK; CDR2 reads SYGVNS. This CDR3 contains 18 residues. This chain's CDR3 is CASSDALGDRSTKNIQYF. As DNA, the CDR3 is TGTGCCAGCAGTGACGCACTGGGAGACAGGTCGACCAAAAACATTCAGTACTTC.

The gene calls are TRBV20-1 and TRBJ1-1; TRBD1 is a possible D gene (5 bases). The CDR3 covers 11 residues. Trimming cost V 5 bases and J 1 base, with 5 bases left between them. Germline V gives CDR1 DFQATT, CDR2 SNEGSKA (reference sequence). The CDR3 is CSAQGNTEAFF. The CDR3 DNA is TGCAGTGCTCAGGGGAACACTGAAGCTTTCTTT.

The chain uses TRBV4-1 and TRBJ2-3; 8 bases line up with TRBD2. Germline V gene data show CDR1 as MGHRA and CDR2 as YSYEKL. There are 15 residues in the CDR3. The V segment lost 0 bases and the J segment 3 bases; nucleotides outside the gene matches: 2. CDR3 sequence reads: CASSQDGGATDTQYF. The CDR3 coding sequence is TGCGCCAGCAGCCAAGACGGGGGGGCTACAGATACGCAGTATTTT.